The 5 T cell receptor beta chains below were found in one sample sequenced in a study of blood T cell repertoires in COVID-19. Only in-frame clones appear in the TCRdb table, and some are missing; sequencing was by immunoSEQ multiplex PCR. The table has 120,000 to 150,000 clones, 70% to 90% seen once; the top ten hold about an eighth. Sequencing used peripheral blood. The source is a man aged 60 to 75 with active or convalescent COVID-19.

The J gene is TRBJ2-2, the V gene TRBV9; TRBD2 matches 8 bases. The ends lost 1 base at V and 3 bases at J; junction bases unmatched: 5. Germline V gene sequence: CDR1 SGDLS, CDR2 YYNGEE. The CDR3 has 16 amino acids. The CDR3 loop is CASSVKSSGHTGELFF. CDR3 coding DNA: TGTGCCAGCAGCGTAAAATCTAGCGGGCACACCGGGGAGCTGTTTTTT.

The rearrangement uses TRBV7-2 and TRBJ2-7; the match to TRBD2 covers 11 bases. Trimming took 5 bases from V and 3 from J; bases not matched to a gene: 18. The CDR3 contains 19 residues. Germline CDR1 reads SGHTA; CDR2 reads FQGNSA. For the CDR3, the DNA is TGTGCCAGCAGCGCCCGGCTAGCGGGAGGAAGGTACTACGGCTACGAGCAGTACTTC. Protein: CASSARLAGGRYYGYEQYF.

This chain uses TRBV5-1 with TRBJ2-1; D possibly corresponds to TRBD2 (5 bases). V shed 7 bases and J shed 9 bases, with 20 bases lying between them. This CDR3 has 14 residues. Germline V gives CDR1 SGHRS, CDR2 YFSETQ. The CDR3 here is CASYGVPGSFEQFF. CDR3 sequence (DNA): TGCGCCAGCTACGGCGTTCCGGGGTCCTTTGAGCAGTTCTTC.

The rearrangement links TRBV18 to TRBJ1-6; TRBD1 agrees at 12 bases. V shed 5 bases and J 10 bases; nucleotides not matched to a gene: 6. The CDR3 loop spans 15 amino acids. Germline V gene sequence: CDR1 KGHSH, CDR2 LQKENI. CDR3 protein: CASSTGTGGESPLHF. The CDR3 coding sequence is TGTGCCAGCTCAACCGGGACAGGGGGCGAATCACCCCTCCACTTT. Together with reference TRBV18 and TRBJ1-6, the CDR3 gives the full variable domain: NAGVMQNPRHLVRRRGQEARLRCSPMKGHSHVYWYRQLPEEGLKFMVYLQKENIIDESGMPKERFSAEFPKEGPSILRIQQVVRGDSAAYFCASSTGTGGESPLHFGNGTRLTVT.

The chain carries TRBV6-6 and TRBJ2-6, with D possibly TRBD1 on 6 matching bases. Trimming left V 10 bases short and J 4 bases short, with 20 bases between. Germline lookup yields CDR1 MNHNY and CDR2 SVGAGI (reference sequence). The CDR3 has 16 residues. The CDR3 DNA sequence: TGTGCCACCAGGGACACATTGCTAGGGGGGGCCAACGTCCTGACTTTC. This translates into CATRDTLLGGANVLTF.